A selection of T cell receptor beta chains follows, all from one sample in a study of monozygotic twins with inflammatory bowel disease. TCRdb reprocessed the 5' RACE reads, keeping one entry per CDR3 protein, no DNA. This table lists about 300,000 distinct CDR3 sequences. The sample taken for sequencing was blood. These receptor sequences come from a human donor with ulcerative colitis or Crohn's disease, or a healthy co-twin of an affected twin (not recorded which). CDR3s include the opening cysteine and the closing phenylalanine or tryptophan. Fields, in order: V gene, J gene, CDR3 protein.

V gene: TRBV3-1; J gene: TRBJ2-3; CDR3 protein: CASSRGGADTQYF
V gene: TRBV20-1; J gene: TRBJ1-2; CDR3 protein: CSARDEDWGVQGDNYGYTF
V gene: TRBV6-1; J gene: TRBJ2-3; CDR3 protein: CASSDRGGWNTQYF
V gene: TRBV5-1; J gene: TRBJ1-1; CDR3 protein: CASSLGTEAFF
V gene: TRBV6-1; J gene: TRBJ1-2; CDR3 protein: CATRPGGARGYGYTF
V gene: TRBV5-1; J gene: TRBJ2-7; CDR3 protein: CASSLEGGSSYEQYF
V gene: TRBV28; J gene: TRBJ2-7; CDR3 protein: CASTPWTSGGYEQYF
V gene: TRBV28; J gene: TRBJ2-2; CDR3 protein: CASRLRSPGNTGELFF
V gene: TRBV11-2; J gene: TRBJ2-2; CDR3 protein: CASSETSVNTGELFF
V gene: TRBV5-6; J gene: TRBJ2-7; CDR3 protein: CASSARGTPPGEQYF
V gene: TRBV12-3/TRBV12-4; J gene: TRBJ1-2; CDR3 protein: CATDSNYGYTF
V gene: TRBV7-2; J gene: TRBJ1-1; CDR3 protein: CASSRDRSEAFF
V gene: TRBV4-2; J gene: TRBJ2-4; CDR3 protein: CASSQDAAGLGNIQYF
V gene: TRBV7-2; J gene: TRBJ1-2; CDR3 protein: CASSKGGDYGYTF
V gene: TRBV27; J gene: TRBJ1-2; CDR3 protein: CASSPRGGYGYTF
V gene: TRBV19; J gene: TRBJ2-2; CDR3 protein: CASWANTGELFF
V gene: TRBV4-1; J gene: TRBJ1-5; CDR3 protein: CASSQDPGGQDDQPQHF
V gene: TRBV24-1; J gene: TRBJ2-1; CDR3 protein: CATSQGVSYNEQFF
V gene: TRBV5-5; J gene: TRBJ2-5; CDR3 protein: CASSLTSRETQYF
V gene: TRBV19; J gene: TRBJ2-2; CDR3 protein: CASSISDTGELFF
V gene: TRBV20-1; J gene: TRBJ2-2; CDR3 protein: CSARLAGGYTGELFF
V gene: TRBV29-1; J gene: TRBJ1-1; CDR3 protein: CSVDRGTEAFF
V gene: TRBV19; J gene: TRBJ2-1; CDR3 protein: CASSIVPTRFSYNEQFF
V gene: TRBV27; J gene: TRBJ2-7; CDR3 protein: CASISRVPYEQYF
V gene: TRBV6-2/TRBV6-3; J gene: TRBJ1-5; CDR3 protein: CASSYSNNRGPQPQHF
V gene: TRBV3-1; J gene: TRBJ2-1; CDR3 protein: CASSQDAGGSYNEQFF
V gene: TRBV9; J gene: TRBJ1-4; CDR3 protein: CASSGRPGQGEEKLFF
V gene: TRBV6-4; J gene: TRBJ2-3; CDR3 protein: CASSPTSGSTDTQYF
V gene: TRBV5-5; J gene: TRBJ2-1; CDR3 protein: CASSLGDRTYNEQFF
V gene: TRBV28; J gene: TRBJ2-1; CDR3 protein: CASTLGRTYNEQFF
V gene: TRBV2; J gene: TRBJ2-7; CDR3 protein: CASRRRSYEQYF
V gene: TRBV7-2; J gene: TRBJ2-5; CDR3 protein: CASSLVMGETQYF
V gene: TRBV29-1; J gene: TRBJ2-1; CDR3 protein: CSAWGGGEQFF
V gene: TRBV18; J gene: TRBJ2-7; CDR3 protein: CASSRRDLSSYEQYF
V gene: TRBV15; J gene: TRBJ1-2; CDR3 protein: CATSARQGAANYGYTF
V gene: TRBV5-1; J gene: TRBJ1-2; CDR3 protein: CASSLGQGESGYTF
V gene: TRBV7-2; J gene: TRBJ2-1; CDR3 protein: CASSPHPLLDRDQFF
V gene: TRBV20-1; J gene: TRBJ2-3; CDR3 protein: CSARDPASGGRGTQYF
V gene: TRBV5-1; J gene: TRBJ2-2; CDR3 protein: CASSLAYKGTTGELFF
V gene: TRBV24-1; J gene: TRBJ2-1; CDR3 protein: CATSDAGRLEQFF
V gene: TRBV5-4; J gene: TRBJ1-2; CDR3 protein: CASSGDRNYGYTF
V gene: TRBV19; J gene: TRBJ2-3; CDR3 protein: CASGWADTQYF
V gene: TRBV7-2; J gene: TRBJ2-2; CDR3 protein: CPSSLVPAGELFF
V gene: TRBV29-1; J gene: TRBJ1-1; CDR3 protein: CSVHLQRRENTEAFF